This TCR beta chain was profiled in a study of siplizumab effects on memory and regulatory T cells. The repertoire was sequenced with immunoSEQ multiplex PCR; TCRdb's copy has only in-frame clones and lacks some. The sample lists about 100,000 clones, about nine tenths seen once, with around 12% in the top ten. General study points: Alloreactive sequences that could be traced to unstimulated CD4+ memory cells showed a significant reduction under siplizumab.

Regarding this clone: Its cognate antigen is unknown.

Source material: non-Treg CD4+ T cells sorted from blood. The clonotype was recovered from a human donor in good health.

CDR3 amino acids: CASSYSSRGETQYF. Written as DNA, the CDR3 is TGTGCCAGCAGTTACTCGAGCAGGGGAGAGACCCAGTACTTC. This chain connects TRBV6-6 to TRBJ2-5, with D tentatively TRBD1 (6 bases). The CDR3 runs 14 residues. Germline-derived CDR1 and CDR2 are MNHNY and SVGAGI (reference sequence). Trimming shortened V by 0 bases and J by 4 bases, and 9 bases separated the two germline ends.